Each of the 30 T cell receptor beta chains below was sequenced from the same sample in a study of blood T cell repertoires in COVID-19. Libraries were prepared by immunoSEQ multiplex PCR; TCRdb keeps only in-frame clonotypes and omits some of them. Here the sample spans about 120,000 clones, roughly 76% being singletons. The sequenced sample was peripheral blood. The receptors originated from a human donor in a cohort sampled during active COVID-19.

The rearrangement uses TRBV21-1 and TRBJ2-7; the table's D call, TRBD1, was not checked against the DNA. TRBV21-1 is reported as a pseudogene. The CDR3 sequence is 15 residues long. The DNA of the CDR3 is TGTGCCAGCAGCACATCGAGGACACCTCCCTGGGAGCAGTACTTC. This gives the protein CASSTSRTPPWEQYF.

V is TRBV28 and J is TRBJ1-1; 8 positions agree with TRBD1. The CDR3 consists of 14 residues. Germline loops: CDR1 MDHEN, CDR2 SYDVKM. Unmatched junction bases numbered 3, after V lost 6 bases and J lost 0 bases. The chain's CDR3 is CASRPGQVNTEAFF. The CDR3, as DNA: TGTGCCAGCAGACCGGGACAGGTGAACACTGAAGCTTTCTTT.

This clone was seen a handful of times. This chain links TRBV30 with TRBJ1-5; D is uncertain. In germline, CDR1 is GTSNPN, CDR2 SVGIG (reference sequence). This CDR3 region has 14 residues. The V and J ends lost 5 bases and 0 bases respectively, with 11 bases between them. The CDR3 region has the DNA TGTGCCTGGGGCGCAGGTATTAGCAATCAGCCCCAGCATTTT. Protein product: CAWGAGISNQPQHF.

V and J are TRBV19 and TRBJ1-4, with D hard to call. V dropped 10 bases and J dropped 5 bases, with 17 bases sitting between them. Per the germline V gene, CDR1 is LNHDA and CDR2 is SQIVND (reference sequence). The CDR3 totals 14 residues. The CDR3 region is CATRAGTVNEKLFF. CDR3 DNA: TGTGCCACCCGGGCGGGAACGGTGAATGAAAAACTGTTTTTT. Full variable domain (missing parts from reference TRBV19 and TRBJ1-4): DGGITQSPKYLFRKEGQNVTLSCEQNLNHDAMYWYRQDPGQGLRLIYYSQIVNDFQKGDIAEGYSVSREKKESFPLTVTSAQKNPTAFYLCATRAGTVNEKLFFGSGTQLSVL.

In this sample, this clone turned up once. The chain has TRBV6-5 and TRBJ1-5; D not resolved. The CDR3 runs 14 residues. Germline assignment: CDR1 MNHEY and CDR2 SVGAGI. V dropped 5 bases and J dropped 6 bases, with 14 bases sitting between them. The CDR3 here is CASSTTGSAQPQHF. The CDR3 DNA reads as TGTGCCAGCAGTACTACGGGATCCGCTCAGCCCCAGCATTTT.

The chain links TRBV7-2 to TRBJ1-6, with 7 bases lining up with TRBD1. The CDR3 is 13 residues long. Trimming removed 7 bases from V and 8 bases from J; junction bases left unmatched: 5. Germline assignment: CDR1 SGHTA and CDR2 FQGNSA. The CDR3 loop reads CASTRGRDSPLHF. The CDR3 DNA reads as TGTGCCAGCACTAGGGGGCGCGATTCACCCCTCCACTTT.

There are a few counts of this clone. The CDR3 region has the DNA TGTGCCAGCAGCCCCGGGAGGAGCTCTTATGGCTACACCTTC. Translating gives CASSPGRSSYGYTF. The gene calls are TRBV28 and TRBJ1-2; D gene unclear. V was shortened by 6 bases and J by 5 bases, with 16 bases between the two germline ends. Germline V gene sequence: CDR1 MDHEN, CDR2 SYDVKM. This CDR3 contains 14 residues.

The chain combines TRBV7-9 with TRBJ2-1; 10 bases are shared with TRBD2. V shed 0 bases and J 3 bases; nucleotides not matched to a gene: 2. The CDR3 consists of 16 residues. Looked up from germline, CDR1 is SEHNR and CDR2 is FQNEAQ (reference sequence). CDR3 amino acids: CASSLAGTSVYNEQFF. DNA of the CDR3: TGTGCCAGCAGCTTAGCCGGGACTAGCGTCTACAATGAGCAGTTCTTC.

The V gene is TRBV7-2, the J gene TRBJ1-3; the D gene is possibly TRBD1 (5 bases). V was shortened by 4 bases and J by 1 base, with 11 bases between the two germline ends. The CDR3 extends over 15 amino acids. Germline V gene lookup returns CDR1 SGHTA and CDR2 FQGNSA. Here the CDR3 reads CASSSGGLSGNTIYF. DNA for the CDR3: TGTGCCAGCAGCTCGGGGGGACTTTCTGGAAACACCATATATTTT.

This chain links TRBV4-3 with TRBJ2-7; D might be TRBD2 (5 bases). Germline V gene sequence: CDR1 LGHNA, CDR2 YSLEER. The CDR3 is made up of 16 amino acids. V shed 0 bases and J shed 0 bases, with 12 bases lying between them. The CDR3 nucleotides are TGCGCCAGCAGCCAAGATTTAGCGACGAGCTCCTACGAGCAGTACTTC. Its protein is CASSQDLATSSYEQYF.

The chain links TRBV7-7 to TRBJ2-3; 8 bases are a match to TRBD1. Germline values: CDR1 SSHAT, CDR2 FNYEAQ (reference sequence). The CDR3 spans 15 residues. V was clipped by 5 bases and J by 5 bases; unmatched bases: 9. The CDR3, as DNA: TGTGCCAGCAGCCCGCCGACAGGGGAAGGAGATACGCAGTATTTT. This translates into CASSPPTGEGDTQYF.

The CDR3 spells CAWIPPTDIPNYGYTF. Written as DNA, the CDR3 is TGTGCCTGGATCCCCCCAACCGACATTCCCAACTATGGCTACACCTTC. The V gene is TRBV30, the J gene TRBJ1-2; no clear D. Trimming pared 4 bases from V and 2 bases from J, leaving 20 bases between. The CDR3 has 16 amino acids. The germline V gene encodes CDR1 GTSNPN and CDR2 SVGIG (reference sequence).

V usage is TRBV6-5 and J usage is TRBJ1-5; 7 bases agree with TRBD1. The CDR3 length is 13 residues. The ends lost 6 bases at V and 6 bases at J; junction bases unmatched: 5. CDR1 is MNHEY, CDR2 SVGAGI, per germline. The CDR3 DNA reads TGTGCCAGCAGCCCAGACAGGGTTCAGCCCCAGCATTTT. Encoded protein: CASSPDRVQPQHF.

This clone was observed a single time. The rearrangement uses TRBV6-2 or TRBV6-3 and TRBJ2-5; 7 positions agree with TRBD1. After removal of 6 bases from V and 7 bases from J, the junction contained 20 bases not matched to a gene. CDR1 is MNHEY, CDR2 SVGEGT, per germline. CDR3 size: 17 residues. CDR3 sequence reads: CASSGSGQAAAGWTQYF. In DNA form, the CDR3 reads TGTGCCAGCAGCGGATCTGGACAGGCCGCCGCGGGTTGGACCCAGTACTTC.

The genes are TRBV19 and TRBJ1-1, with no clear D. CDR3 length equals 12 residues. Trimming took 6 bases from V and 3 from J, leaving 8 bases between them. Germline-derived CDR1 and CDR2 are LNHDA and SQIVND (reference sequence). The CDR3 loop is CASSRDYTEAFF. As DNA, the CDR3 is TGTGCCAGTAGCCGAGATTACACTGAAGCTTTCTTT. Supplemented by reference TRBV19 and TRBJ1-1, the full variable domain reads DGGITQSPKYLFRKEGQNVTLSCEQNLNHDAMYWYRQDPGQGLRLIYYSQIVNDFQKGDIAEGYSVSREKKESFPLTVTSAQKNPTAFYLCASSRDYTEAFFGQGTRLTVV.

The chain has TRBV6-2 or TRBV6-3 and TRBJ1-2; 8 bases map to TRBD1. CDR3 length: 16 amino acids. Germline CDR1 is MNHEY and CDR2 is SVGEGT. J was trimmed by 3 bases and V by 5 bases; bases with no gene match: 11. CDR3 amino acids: CASSHLLDRDHYGYTF. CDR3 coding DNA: TGTGCCAGCAGTCATCTCTTGGACAGGGACCACTATGGCTACACCTTC.

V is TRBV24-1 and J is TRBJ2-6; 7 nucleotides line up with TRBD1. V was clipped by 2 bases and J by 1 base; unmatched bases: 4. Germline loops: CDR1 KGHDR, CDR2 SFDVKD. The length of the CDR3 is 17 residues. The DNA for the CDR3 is TGTGCCACCAGTGATTGGGACAGCAGATCTGGGGCCAACGTCCTGACTTTC. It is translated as CATSDWDSRSGANVLTF.

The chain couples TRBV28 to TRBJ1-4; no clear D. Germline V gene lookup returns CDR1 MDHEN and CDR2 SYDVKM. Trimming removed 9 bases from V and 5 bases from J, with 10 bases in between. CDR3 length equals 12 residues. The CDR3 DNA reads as TGTGCCAGACCCGACTACAATGAAAAACTGTTTTTT. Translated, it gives CARPDYNEKLFF.

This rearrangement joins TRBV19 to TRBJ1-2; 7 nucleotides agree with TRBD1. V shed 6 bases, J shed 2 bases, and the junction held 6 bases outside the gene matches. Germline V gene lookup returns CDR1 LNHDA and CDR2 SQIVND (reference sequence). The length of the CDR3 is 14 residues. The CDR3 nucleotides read TGTGCCAGTAGCATTCAGGGGGTAAACTATGGCTACACCTTC. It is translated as CASSIQGVNYGYTF.

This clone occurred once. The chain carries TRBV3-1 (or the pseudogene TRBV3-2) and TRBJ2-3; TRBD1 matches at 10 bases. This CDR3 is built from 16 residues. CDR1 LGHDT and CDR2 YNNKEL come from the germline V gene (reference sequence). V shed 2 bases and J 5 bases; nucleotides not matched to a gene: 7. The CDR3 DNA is TGTGCCAGCAGCCAAATATCGGGGACAGGGGAAGATACGCAGTATTTT. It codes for CASSQISGTGEDTQYF.

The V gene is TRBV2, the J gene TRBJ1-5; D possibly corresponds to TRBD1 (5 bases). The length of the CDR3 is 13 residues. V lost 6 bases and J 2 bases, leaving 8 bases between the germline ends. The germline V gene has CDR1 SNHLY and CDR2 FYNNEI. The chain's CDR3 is CASRGQGNQPQHF. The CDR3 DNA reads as TGTGCCAGCAGAGGACAAGGCAATCAGCCCCAGCATTTT.

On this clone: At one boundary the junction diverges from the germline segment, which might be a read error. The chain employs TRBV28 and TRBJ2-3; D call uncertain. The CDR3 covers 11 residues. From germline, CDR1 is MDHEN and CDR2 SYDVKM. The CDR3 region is CATSYRDTQYF. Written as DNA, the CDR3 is TGTGCCACCAGTTATCGGGATACGCAGTATTTT.

CDR3 DNA: TGTGCCAGCAGTTTAACTAGCTACTCCTACGAGCAGTACTTC. Its protein is CASSLTSYSYEQYF. The chain couples TRBV27 to TRBJ2-7; TRBD2 is a possible D gene (6 bases). The ends were cut back, 2 bases at V and 0 bases at J, with 8 bases in the middle. Germline V CDR1 and CDR2: MNHEY, SMNVEV (reference sequence). This CDR3 is built from 14 residues.

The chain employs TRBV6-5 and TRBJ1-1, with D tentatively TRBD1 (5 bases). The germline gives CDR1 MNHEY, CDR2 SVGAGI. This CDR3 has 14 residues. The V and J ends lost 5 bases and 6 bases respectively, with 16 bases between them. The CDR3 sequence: CASSLSQGSSEAFF. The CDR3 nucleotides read TGTGCCAGCAGTCTCAGTCAGGGTTCATCTGAAGCTTTCTTT.

The CDR3 reads CASSEASGVPANEQFF. CDR3 sequence (DNA): TGTGCCAGCAGTGAGGCTAGCGGGGTGCCTGCTAATGAGCAGTTCTTC. The J gene is TRBJ2-1, the V gene TRBV2; 9 nucleotides match TRBD2. The CDR3 is 16 amino acids. The V gene's germline CDR1 is SNHLY and CDR2 FYNNEI. Trimming took 3 bases from V and 7 from J; bases not matched to a gene: 10.

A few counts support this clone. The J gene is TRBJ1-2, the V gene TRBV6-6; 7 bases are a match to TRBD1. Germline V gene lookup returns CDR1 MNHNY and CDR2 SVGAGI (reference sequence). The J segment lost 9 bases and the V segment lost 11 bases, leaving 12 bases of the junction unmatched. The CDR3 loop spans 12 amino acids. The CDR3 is CASSGTAYSYTF. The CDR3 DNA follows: TGTGCCTCCTCCGGGACAGCCTACAGCTACACCTTC.

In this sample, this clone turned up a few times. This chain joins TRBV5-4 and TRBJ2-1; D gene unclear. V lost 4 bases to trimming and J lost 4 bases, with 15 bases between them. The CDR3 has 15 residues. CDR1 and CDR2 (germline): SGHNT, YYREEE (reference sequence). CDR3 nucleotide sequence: TGTGCCAGCAGCGCGCCCGAAGTCTATTACAATGAGCAGTTCTTC. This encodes CASSAPEVYYNEQFF.

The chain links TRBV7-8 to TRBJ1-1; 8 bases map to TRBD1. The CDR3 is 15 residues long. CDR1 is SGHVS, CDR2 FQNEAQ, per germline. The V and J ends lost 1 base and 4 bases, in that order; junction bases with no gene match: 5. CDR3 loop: CASSLGETGVTEAFF. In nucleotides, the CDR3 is TGTGCCAGCAGCTTAGGCGAGACAGGGGTCACTGAAGCTTTCTTT.

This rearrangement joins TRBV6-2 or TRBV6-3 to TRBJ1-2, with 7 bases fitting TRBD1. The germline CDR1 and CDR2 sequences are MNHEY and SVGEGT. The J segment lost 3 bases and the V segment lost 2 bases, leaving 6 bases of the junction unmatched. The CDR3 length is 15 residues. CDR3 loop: CASSYRGRPDYGYTF. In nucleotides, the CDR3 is TGTGCCAGCAGTTACAGGGGGCGGCCTGACTATGGCTACACCTTC.

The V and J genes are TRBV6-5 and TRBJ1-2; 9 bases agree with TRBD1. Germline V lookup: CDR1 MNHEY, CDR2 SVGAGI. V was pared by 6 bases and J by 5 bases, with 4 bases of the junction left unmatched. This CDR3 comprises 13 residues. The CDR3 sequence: CASRGQGRYGYTF. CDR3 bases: TGTGCCAGCAGGGGACAGGGCCGGTATGGCTACACCTTC.